A few counts support the clone carrying this TCR beta chain. The data were produced by immunoSEQ multiplex PCR, yet TCRdb's version contains in-frame clones alone and is incomplete. The data show hundreds of thousands of clones, with 70% seen just once and 5.9% held by the top ten. The CDR3 loop spans 14 amino acids. Trimming shortened V by 6 bases and J by 1 base, and 13 bases separated the two germline ends. Germline CDR1 and CDR2: LNHDA and SQIVND (reference sequence). The data were taken from a study of cytotoxic CD8 clonotypes in ibrutinib-treated CLL. Study context: After median approximately 70 months, roughly 14 stayed in remission, approximately twelve progressed; responses roughly 25 partial, 2 complete.

The chain links TRBV19 to TRBJ2-7; weak D call: TRBD1 (6 bases). The sample was PBMCs, taken after 12 months of ibrutinib treatment. The origin of this receptor is a human donor with chronic lymphocytic leukemia. The CDR3 DNA reads as TGTGCCAGTAGCCCGGTGGGGGCTTCCTACGAGCAGTACTTC. Protein sequence: CASSPVGASYEQYF.